The 21 T cell receptor beta chains reported below all come from one sample, sequenced in a study of shared clonotypes between healthy human individuals. Some clones are missing from TCRdb's copy, which holds only in-frame ones; the method was immunoSEQ multiplex PCR. The top ten hold approximately 0.06% of the sample, which has approximately 530,000 clones, about 96% seen once. Source material: naive CD4+ T cells sorted from blood. The subset here: CD45RA+ positively selected. The receptors come from a woman aged 25 to 39 in good health.

The chain uses TRBV19 and TRBJ1-5; 7 positions agree with TRBD1. The CDR3 has 13 residues. CDR1 is LNHDA, CDR2 SQIVND, per germline (reference sequence). Unmatched junction bases numbered 0, after V lost 6 bases and J lost 1 base. The CDR3 coding sequence is TGTGCCAGTAGGGACAGGAGCAATCAGCCCCAGCATTTT. Translated: CASRDRSNQPQHF. The full variable domain, with the rest looked up from reference TRBV19 and TRBJ1-5, is DGGITQSPKYLFRKEGQNVTLSCEQNLNHDAMYWYRQDPGQGLRLIYYSQIVNDFQKGDIAEGYSVSREKKESFPLTVTSAQKNPTAFYLCASRDRSNQPQHFGDGTRLSIL.

V usage is TRBV30 and J usage is TRBJ1-2; no definite D call. Germline V CDR1 and CDR2: GTSNPN, SVGIG (reference sequence). CDR3 length: 13 amino acids. Trimming left V 0 bases short and J 3 bases short, with 8 bases between. The CDR3 nucleotides read TGTGCCTGGAGTGTCGGCAGCCACTATGGCTACACCTTC. Translating it yields CAWSVGSHYGYTF.

The genes are TRBV5-6 and TRBJ1-5, with D hard to call. Per germline, CDR1 SGHDT and CDR2 YYEEEE. Trimming took 0 bases from V and 0 from J, leaving 13 bases between them. The length of the CDR3 is 17 residues. The CDR3 DNA follows: TGTGCCAGCAGCTTGGGGTTCGACCCCGATAGCAATCAGCCCCAGCATTTT. Its translation is CASSLGFDPDSNQPQHF.

The V gene is TRBV5-1, the J gene TRBJ2-7, with 8 bases lining up with TRBD1. The trim removed 3 bases at V and 2 bases at J, leaving 7 bases unmatched. Germline V CDR1 and CDR2: SGHRS, YFSETQ. The CDR3 runs 15 residues. The CDR3 DNA reads TGCGCCAGCAGCTCGCCTGGGACAGGTCCCTACGAGCAGTACTTC. This translates into CASSSPGTGPYEQYF.

This chain connects TRBV21-1 to TRBJ2-7; the table's D call, TRBD1, has no DNA check behind it. TRBV21-1 is an annotated pseudogene. This CDR3 has 17 amino acids. The CDR3 DNA is TGTGCCAGCAGCAAAGCGCTGAGGAAAACAGGGGTCTACGAGCAGTACTTC. It codes for CASSKALRKTGVYEQYF.

This rearrangement joins TRBV6-5 to TRBJ1-3; D perhaps matches TRBD1 (6 bases). This CDR3 is built from 16 residues. The germline V and J ends were trimmed by 4 bases and 0 bases, with 13 bases remaining between them. Germline CDR1 and CDR2: MNHEY and SVGAGI. In nucleotides, the CDR3 is TGTGCCAGCAGTTTCGGACAGACGAGCTCTGGAAACACCATATATTTT. It translates to CASSFGQTSSGNTIYF.

The table lists this clone with a count of one. V and J are TRBV9 and TRBJ1-3, with TRBD1 identical over 8 bases. The CDR3 contains 16 residues. V trimming: 3 bases; J trimming: 3 bases; junction bases outside the gene matches: 8. Per the germline V gene, CDR1 is SGDLS and CDR2 is YYNGEE. This CDR3 reads CASSDAQGANGNTIYF. CDR3 nucleotides: TGTGCCAGCAGCGATGCTCAGGGGGCTAATGGAAACACCATATATTTT.

This chain connects TRBV7-9 to TRBJ1-1; 7 bases are shared with TRBD1. CDR1 is SEHNR, CDR2 FQNEAQ, per germline (reference sequence). The CDR3 extends over 15 amino acids. Trimming cost V 4 bases and J 1 base; bases outside gene matches: 6. CDR3 nucleotide sequence: TGTGCCAGCAGCTCGTGGGACAGCCGGAACACTGAAGCTTTCTTT. Residues: CASSSWDSRNTEAFF.

The chain uses TRBV30 and TRBJ2-3, with a tentative D call TRBD2 (7 bases). The length of the CDR3 is 14 residues. The germline V gene has CDR1 GTSNPN and CDR2 SVGIG (reference sequence). Trimming left V 1 base short and J 8 bases short, with 16 bases between. As DNA, the CDR3 is TGTGCCTGGAGTGCCTCGGCGGGGGCTGGTACGCAGTATTTT. Translating it yields CAWSASAGAGTQYF.

This rearrangement joins TRBV28 to TRBJ2-7; the match to TRBD2 covers 7 bases. The CDR3 has 13 amino acids. Germline V gene lookup returns CDR1 MDHEN and CDR2 SYDVKM. The V gene end was trimmed by 11 bases and the J gene end by 0 bases; junction bases not matched to a gene: 7. The CDR3 nucleotides are TGTGCCGCCCGCGGGACTACCTCCTACGAGCAGTACTTC. Translation gives CAARGTTSYEQYF.

The chain couples TRBV7-9 to TRBJ2-7; TRBD1 agrees at 7 bases. Germline-derived CDR1 and CDR2 are SEHNR and FQNEAQ (reference sequence). The CDR3 has 14 residues. J gave up 3 bases and V 5 bases, and 7 bases lay outside the gene matches. The CDR3 sequence: CASSRTGEYYEQYF. The CDR3 nucleotides are TGTGCCAGCAGCCGCACAGGGGAATACTACGAGCAGTACTTC. Drawing the rest from reference TRBV7-9 and TRBJ2-7, the complete variable domain is DTGVSQNPRHKITKRGQNVTFRCDPISEHNRLYWYRQTLGQGPEFLTYFQNEAQLEKSRLLSDRFSAERPKGSFSTLEIQRTEQGDSAMYLCASSRTGEYYEQYFGPGTRLTVT.

V gene TRBV7-8 combines with J gene TRBJ2-5; D is uncertain. Matching the DNA end better, TRBJ2-7 makes the J call doubtful. The CDR3 loop spans 16 amino acids. Germline CDR1 is SGHVS and CDR2 is FQNEAQ. For the CDR3, the DNA is TGTGCCAGCAGCTCGACCCGACGGGCAGATCGGTACGAGCAGTACTTC. It specifies CASSSTRRADRYEQYF.

This rearrangement joins TRBV5-8 to TRBJ2-7; 12 bases map to TRBD2. Trimming took 3 bases from V and 3 from J; bases not matched to a gene: 4. CDR1 and CDR2 (germline): SGHTS, YDEGEE. CDR3 size: 15 residues. The CDR3 DNA follows: TGTGCCAGCAGCTCAGGACTAGCGGGGTACTACGAGCAGTACTTC. Encoded protein: CASSSGLAGYYEQYF.

The V call is TRBV28, the J call TRBJ1-2; no firm D call. The CDR3 totals 11 residues. Germline CDR1 and CDR2: MDHEN and SYDVKM. With 4 bases removed from V and 6 bases from J, the gap between germline ends came to 6 bases. This CDR3 reads CASSSPDGYTF. In nucleotides, the CDR3 is TGTGCCAGCAGTTCCCCGGATGGCTACACCTTC.

V usage is TRBV6-5 and J usage is TRBJ1-5, with 8 bases aligning to TRBD1. The ends lost 4 bases at V and 6 bases at J; junction bases unmatched: 5. CDR1 and CDR2 (germline): MNHEY, SVGAGI. CDR3 size: 14 residues. The DNA of the CDR3 is TGTGCCAGCAGTTTCAGGGGGCGCGGTCAGCCCCAGCATTTT. It yields the protein CASSFRGRGQPQHF.

The chain uses TRBV7-2 and TRBJ2-7, with 9 bases that match TRBD2. The CDR3 covers 16 residues. Trimming took 2 bases from V and 4 from J; bases not matched to a gene: 9. Germline loops: CDR1 SGHTA, CDR2 FQGNSA. The CDR3, as DNA: TGTGCCAGCAGCTTATACAGACTAGCGGAAATTTACGAGCAGTACTTC. Translating gives CASSLYRLAEIYEQYF.

The chain has TRBV6-6 and TRBJ2-2, with TRBD2 identical over 7 bases. Unmatched junction bases numbered 6, after V lost 4 bases and J lost 4 bases. Germline V gives CDR1 MNHNY, CDR2 SVGAGI (reference sequence). CDR3 size: 15 residues. DNA for the CDR3: TGTGCCAGCAGTTTTAGCGGGCCGGCCACCGGGGAGCTGTTTTTT. This sequence encodes CASSFSGPATGELFF.

The DNA for the CDR3 is TGTGCCAGCAGCCAAGAGTCGGGAACGATTTCACCCCTCCACTTT. It encodes CASSQESGTISPLHF. The chain combines TRBV4-2 with TRBJ1-6; D is unresolved. The CDR3 sequence is 15 residues long. The V end lost 0 bases, the J end lost 9 bases, and 12 bases lay between the germline ends. Germline CDR1 and CDR2: LGHNA and YNFKEQ.

This chain connects TRBV6-5 to TRBJ2-3; 8 positions match TRBD2. Trimming at V came to 4 bases and at J to 8 bases, leaving 11 bases not matched to a gene. This CDR3 is built from 15 residues. CDR1 is MNHEY, CDR2 SVGAGI, per germline. The chain's CDR3 is CASSFTGGPYATQYF. CDR3 sequence (DNA): TGTGCCAGCAGTTTTACGGGAGGGCCTTATGCTACGCAGTATTTT.

The chain combines TRBV15 with TRBJ2-3; 12 nucleotides match TRBD2. This CDR3 is 18 amino acids long. In germline, CDR1 is LNHNV, CDR2 YYDKDF (reference sequence). J gave up 0 bases and V 1 base, and 5 bases lay outside the gene matches. The CDR3 here is CATSRGWGTSGSTDTQYF. CDR3 nucleotides: TGTGCCACCAGCAGAGGTTGGGGGACTAGCGGGAGCACAGATACGCAGTATTTT.

The genes are TRBV10-2 and TRBJ2-5; D is unclear. The germline V gene has CDR1 WSHSY and CDR2 SAAADI. The CDR3 is made up of 12 amino acids. V lost 3 bases, J lost 2 bases, and 4 bases lay in between. The CDR3 loop reads CASSEDQETQYF. DNA of the CDR3: TGCGCCAGCAGTGAAGATCAAGAGACCCAGTACTTC.